This T cell receptor (beta chain) was sequenced for a study of blood T cell repertoires in COVID-19. Enrolled during active infection, Seattle patients were then followed longitudinally. This CDR3 is 13 amino acids long. V shed 3 bases and J 5 bases; nucleotides not matched to a gene: 1. The germline gives CDR1 LGHDT, CDR2 YNNKEL (reference sequence). TCRdb's table, derived via immunoSEQ multiplex PCR, lists solely in-frame clones and lacks some. The table includes approximately 500,000 clones, around nine tenths detected once. The chain recombines TRBV3-1 (or the pseudogene TRBV3-2) with TRBJ1-1; TRBD1 matches at 9 bases. The TCR was taken from a woman in her forties or fifties with COVID-19, enrolled during active disease. The specimen sequenced was peripheral blood. The CDR3 reads CASSHGTGTEAFF. Written as DNA, the CDR3 is TGTGCCAGCAGCCACGGGACAGGGACTGAAGCTTTCTTT.